Here is one T cell receptor (beta chain) with its context. The sample belongs to a study of blood T cell repertoires in COVID-19. Study overall: Sites in the United States, Italy and Spain provided acute and convalescent COVID-19 samples. T cells, B-cell-depleted T cells, or PBMCs provided the cDNA or gDNA that served as material.

Looked up from germline, CDR1 is SGHAT and CDR2 is FQNNGV. This CDR3 region has 14 residues. With 1 base removed from V and 0 bases from J, the gap between germline ends came to 4 bases. In the original workflow: How many nucleated cells were present was estimated from reference gene primer amplification. This table comes from immunoSEQ multiplex PCR, and its TCRdb copy is limited to in-frame clones, with some not included. For V, J and clone size, that table is used; D and trimming come from the DNA. The data hold about 120,000 clones, with around 86% observed a single time. The chain joins TRBV11-2 to TRBJ1-3; no reliable D call. The source is a woman in her 70s with acute or convalescent COVID-19. Sequencing was performed on peripheral blood. The CDR3 sequence: CASSLGLSGNTIYF. CDR3 DNA sequence: TGTGCCAGCAGCTTAGGGCTCTCTGGAAACACCATATATTTT.